The 32 T cell receptor beta chains listed next were all sequenced from one sample in a study of PD-L1 blockade in urothelial cancer. Assay: immunoSEQ multiplex PCR; the TCRdb copy retains only in-frame clones and omits some. This table has just under 50,000 clones, approximately 79% appearing once. Time point noted: pretreatment peripheral blood. This material consisted of PBMCs, taken around atezolizumab (anti-PD-L1) treatment. These receptors were collected from a man between 65 and 80 years old with urothelial cancer.

The chain employs TRBV7-3 and TRBJ2-1; 11 positions match TRBD2. The V gene end was trimmed by 0 bases and the J gene end by 4 bases; junction bases not matched to a gene: 2. Germline V gives CDR1 SGHTA, CDR2 FQGTGA. The CDR3 sequence is 16 residues long. The CDR3 DNA follows: TGTGCCAGCAGCTTAACGGGACTAGCGGTGTACAATGAGCAGTTCTTC. Encoded protein: CASSLTGLAVYNEQFF.

The chain couples TRBV11-1 to TRBJ1-2; D uncertain. Germline values: CDR1 SGHAT, CDR2 FQDESV (reference sequence). The CDR3 has 12 residues. The ends were cut back, 5 bases at V and 5 bases at J, with 9 bases in the middle. The CDR3 loop reads CASSQRGYGYTF. CDR3 in DNA: TGTGCCAGCAGCCAACGGGGATATGGCTACACCTTC. The variable domain in full, completed from reference TRBV11-1 and TRBJ1-2, reads EAEVAQSPRYKITEKSQAVAFWCDPISGHATLYWYRQILGQGPELLVQFQDESVVDDSQLPKDRFSAERLKGVDSTLKIQPAELGDSAMYLCASSQRGYGYTFGSGTRLTVV.

The rearrangement uses TRBV6-5 and TRBJ1-2; 9 bases are shared with TRBD1. Looked up from germline, CDR1 is MNHEY and CDR2 is SVGAGI. CDR3 size: 15 residues. Trimming removed 9 bases from V and 4 bases from J; junction bases left unmatched: 12. CDR3 in amino acids: CASTRPGQGFYGYTF. In DNA form, the CDR3 reads TGTGCCAGTACGAGACCGGGACAGGGATTCTATGGCTACACCTTC.

V and J are TRBV5-6 and TRBJ2-3, with D possibly TRBD2 on 6 matching bases. Looked up from germline, CDR1 is SGHDT and CDR2 is YYEEEE. Between the trimmed V and J ends, which lost 3 bases and 6 bases, there was a span of 14 bases. This CDR3 has 14 amino acids. CDR3 region: CASSSGETRDTQYF. In nucleotides, the CDR3 is TGTGCCAGCAGCTCGGGGGAGACGCGGGATACGCAGTATTTT.

V is TRBV9 and J is TRBJ1-2, with 7 bases fitting TRBD1. V lost 3 bases to trimming and J lost 2 bases; unmatched junction nucleotides: 7. Germline V gene sequence: CDR1 SGDLS, CDR2 YYNGEE. This CDR3 spans 15 amino acids. This CDR3 reads CASSAYRDRNYGYTF. Written as DNA, the CDR3 is TGTGCCAGCAGCGCTTACCGGGACAGAAACTATGGCTACACCTTC.

This clone was observed once. CDR3 nucleotides: TGCAGTGCTAGAGCAGGAGAGACCCAGTACTTC. This encodes CSARAGETQYF. The J gene is TRBJ2-5, the V gene TRBV20-1, with D hard to call. Trimming stripped 1 base from V and 4 bases from J, with 4 bases between. The CDR3 consists of 11 residues. Looked up from germline, CDR1 is DFQATT and CDR2 is SNEGSKA (reference sequence).

As regards this clone: The junction departs from germline at one end; a sequencing error may be responsible. V gene TRBV29-1 combines with J gene TRBJ2-1; weak D call: TRBD2 (6 bases). CDR1 is SQVTM, CDR2 ANQGSEA, per germline. This CDR3 region has 12 residues. CDR3 residues: CSVGRAYNEQFF. CDR3 bases: TGCAGCGTTGGGAGGGCCTATAATGAGCAGTTCTTC.

V is TRBV28 and J is TRBJ1-5; TRBD1 matches at 11 bases. Germline V gene sequence: CDR1 MDHEN, CDR2 SYDVKM. The CDR3 is 16 amino acids. After removal of 6 bases from V and 1 base from J, the junction contained 5 bases not matched to a gene. The CDR3 coding sequence is TGTGCCAGCAGAATCGGGACAGGGGGGAGCAATCAGCCCCAGCATTTT. Its protein product is CASRIGTGGSNQPQHF.

V usage is TRBV29-1 and J usage is TRBJ2-7; tentatively, D is TRBD2 (6 bases). The CDR3 extends over 12 amino acids. Germline loops: CDR1 SQVTM, CDR2 ANQGSEA. The V end was cut by 7 bases, the J end by 7 bases, with 17 bases between. The CDR3 reads CSATGGSEEQYF. CDR3 in DNA: TGCAGCGCAACAGGAGGGTCGGAGGAGCAGTACTTC.

This clone was seen a few times. The V gene is TRBV28, the J gene TRBJ1-1; D is unresolved. Germline V CDR1 and CDR2: MDHEN, SYDVKM. CDR3 length: 13 amino acids. Trimming pared 4 bases from V and 4 bases from J, leaving 10 bases between. CDR3 in DNA: TGTGCCAGCAGTTCGGAGGGTTTCACTGAAGCTTTCTTT. This codes for CASSSEGFTEAFF.

This clone was seen a single time. The chain combines TRBV5-6 with TRBJ1-5; 8 bases fit TRBD1. CDR1 and CDR2 from the germline V gene are SGHDT and YYEEEE. V was clipped by 4 bases and J by 7 bases; unmatched bases: 13. CDR3 size: 16 residues. The CDR3 region is CASSLTGAQDLQPQHF. The CDR3 region has the DNA TGTGCCAGCAGCCTGACAGGGGCGCAGGACTTGCAGCCCCAGCATTTT.

This clone was observed at least ten times. The sample has other DNA sequences that encode this CDR3 too. The chain recombines TRBV27 with TRBJ1-2; TRBD1 matches 8 bases. CDR1 is MNHEY and CDR2 is SMNVEV in the germline V gene (reference sequence). The J segment lost 6 bases and the V segment lost 5 bases, leaving 11 bases of the junction unmatched. This CDR3 is built from 15 residues. The CDR3 spells CASSPIRTGPNGYTF. In nucleotides, the CDR3 is TGTGCCAGCAGTCCAATTAGGACAGGGCCCAATGGCTACACCTTC.

The chain recombines TRBV9 with TRBJ2-1; D is possibly TRBD2 (5 bases). V lost 1 base to trimming and J lost 9 bases, with 11 bases between them. The CDR3 spans 13 residues. Germline lookup yields CDR1 SGDLS and CDR2 YYNGEE. The CDR3 spells CASSVFESGEQFF. CDR3 DNA sequence: TGTGCCAGCAGCGTATTCGAGAGCGGTGAGCAGTTCTTC.

This chain links TRBV28 with TRBJ2-2, with D uncertain. CDR1 MDHEN and CDR2 SYDVKM come from the germline V gene. Deletions cut 5 bases from V and 3 bases from J, with 13 bases between. The CDR3 totals 15 residues. The CDR3 DNA reads as TGTGCCAGCAGTGAGGCTGGCGGTTACACCGGGGAGCTGTTTTTT. Translated, it gives CASSEAGGYTGELFF. Based on the CDR3 plus reference TRBV28 and TRBJ2-2, the full variable domain is DVKVTQSSRYLVKRTGEKVFLECVQDMDHENMFWYRQDPGLGLRLIYFSYDVKMKEKGDIPEGYSVSREKKERFSLILESASTNQTSMYLCASSEAGGYTGELFFGEGSRLTVL.

Only a few counts were recorded for this clone. V usage is TRBV9 and J usage is TRBJ2-7; possibly TRBD2 for D (6 bases). V was trimmed by 4 bases and J by 0 bases, leaving 14 bases between them. Looked up from germline, CDR1 is SGDLS and CDR2 is YYNGEE. The CDR3 contains 15 residues. The CDR3 region is CASSPGVRSSYEQYF. Here the CDR3 DNA reads TGTGCCAGCAGCCCGGGGGTTAGGAGCTCCTACGAGCAGTACTTC.

The table lists this clone with a few counts. The rearrangement uses TRBV9 and TRBJ1-2; 9 positions agree with TRBD1. Unmatched junction bases numbered 0, after V lost 0 bases and J lost 3 bases. The germline gives CDR1 SGDLS, CDR2 YYNGEE. The CDR3 loop spans 14 amino acids. In nucleotides, the CDR3 is TGTGCCAGCAGCGTAGGGACAGGGGACTATGGCTACACCTTC. This sequence encodes CASSVGTGDYGYTF.

This clone came up many times. The genes are TRBV19 and TRBJ1-4; D possibly corresponds to TRBD1 (5 bases). Germline V CDR1 and CDR2: LNHDA, SQIVND (reference sequence). The CDR3 runs 11 residues. The V end lost 7 bases, the J end lost 8 bases, and 8 bases lay between the germline ends. CDR3 sequence (DNA): TGTGCCAGTAAATGGGGCGAAAAACTGTTTTTT. It encodes CASKWGEKLFF.

This sequence joins TRBV7-9 and TRBJ2-7; D is perhaps TRBD1 (5 bases). Germline V CDR1 and CDR2: SEHNR, FQNEAQ (reference sequence). The CDR3 contains 15 residues. Trimming took 1 base from V and 0 from J, leaving 10 bases between them. The chain's CDR3 is CASSLEGPSSYEQYF. CDR3 nucleotide sequence: TGTGCCAGCAGCTTAGAGGGGCCTAGCTCCTACGAGCAGTACTTC.

The chain has TRBV4-1 and TRBJ2-7; TRBD1 aligns across 10 bases. The CDR3 has 16 amino acids. Germline V gene sequence: CDR1 MGHRA, CDR2 YSYEKL. V dropped 1 base and J dropped 2; count of bases not matched to a gene: 5. The chain's CDR3 is CASSQGVGTGAYEQYF. The CDR3 DNA sequence: TGCGCCAGCAGCCAAGGAGTTGGGACAGGGGCCTACGAGCAGTACTTC.

This clone showed up just once. J is TRBJ1-1 and V is TRBV6-5; D unresolved. The CDR3 loop spans 14 amino acids. With 2 bases removed from V and 5 bases from J, the gap between germline ends came to 12 bases. Per germline, CDR1 MNHEY and CDR2 SVGAGI. CDR3 sequence (DNA): TGTGCCAGCAGTTACAAAACCGGCGGGACTGAAGCTTTCTTT. It specifies CASSYKTGGTEAFF.

DNA for the CDR3: TGTGCCAGCAGGGTAACAGAGGGCTATGGCTACACCTTC. The encoded protein is CASRVTEGYGYTF. J is TRBJ1-2 and V is TRBV7-9; D gene uncertain. The CDR3 is 13 residues long. Germline assignment: CDR1 SEHNR and CDR2 FQNEAQ (reference sequence). V was pared by 6 bases and J by 4 bases, with 12 bases between. The variable domain in full, with the rest retrieved from reference TRBV7-9 and TRBJ1-2, is DTGVSQNPRHKITKRGQNVTFRCDPISEHNRLYWYRQTLGQGPEFLTYFQNEAQLEKSRLLSDRFSAERPKGSFSTLEIQRTEQGDSAMYLCASRVTEGYGYTFGSGTRLTVV.

J is TRBJ1-5 and V is TRBV5-1; TRBD1 is a possible D gene (6 bases). Germline V lookup: CDR1 SGHRS, CDR2 YFSETQ. This CDR3 is built from 15 residues. Trimming took off 0 bases at V and 4 bases at J, with 11 bases between the two ends. This chain's CDR3 is CASSLEGQGNQPQHF. CDR3 in DNA: TGCGCCAGCAGCTTGGAGGGCCAGGGGAATCAGCCCCAGCATTTT.

The chain combines TRBV4-1 with TRBJ2-3; the match to TRBD2 covers 12 bases. CDR1 is MGHRA, CDR2 YSYEKL, per germline. The ends lost 5 bases at V and 5 bases at J; junction bases unmatched: 5. This CDR3 comprises 15 residues. CDR3 region: CASSSGLAGLDTQYF. Here the CDR3 DNA reads TGCGCCAGCAGCTCCGGACTAGCGGGATTAGATACGCAGTATTTT.

The V gene is TRBV7-6, the J gene TRBJ2-3; 14 bases match TRBD2. This CDR3 has 19 amino acids. Germline trimming cut 4 bases from V and 2 bases from J; bases unmatched to any gene: 11. The germline CDR1 and CDR2 sequences are SGHVS and FNYEAQ. CDR3 DNA sequence: TGTGCCAGCAGCTCACTCGGACTAGCGGGAGGTTTTAACACAGATACGCAGTATTTT. Its translation: CASSSLGLAGGFNTDTQYF.

The V and J genes are TRBV2 and TRBJ2-7; D is perhaps TRBD2 (5 bases). V gave up 6 bases and J gave up 0 bases, with 12 bases separating them. CDR1 and CDR2 (germline): SNHLY, FYNNEI. CDR3 size: 14 residues. This CDR3 reads CASSSSEGSYEQYF. The CDR3 DNA reads as TGTGCCAGCAGCTCCAGCGAGGGCTCCTACGAGCAGTACTTC.

V gene TRBV19 combines with J gene TRBJ1-4, with 9 positions matching TRBD1. V dropped 7 bases and J dropped 1; count of bases not matched to a gene: 13. CDR1 is LNHDA, CDR2 SQIVND, per germline (reference sequence). The CDR3 has 18 amino acids. In DNA, the CDR3 is TGTGCCAGTATCCCATGGGACAGGGACCGGGGAACTAATGAAAAACTGTTTTTT. Protein sequence: CASIPWDRDRGTNEKLFF.

The rearrangement uses TRBV5-1 and TRBJ2-7; TRBD1 matches at 11 bases. CDR1 and CDR2 (germline): SGHRS, YFSETQ. V was pared by 3 bases and J by 4 bases, with 9 bases of the junction left unmatched. The CDR3 loop spans 16 amino acids. The DNA of the CDR3 is TGCGCCAGCAGCTCAACAACCCGGGACAGGGGGTACGAGCAGTACTTC. Its translation is CASSSTTRDRGYEQYF.

The chain recombines TRBV18 with TRBJ1-1; possible D gene TRBD1, 6 bases. V dropped 4 bases and J dropped 5 bases, with 14 bases sitting between them. The germline V gene has CDR1 KGHSH and CDR2 LQKENI. This CDR3 contains 14 residues. The CDR3 nucleotides read TGTGCCAGCTCACTGGGGGGGGCCGGGACTGAAGCTTTCTTT. It codes for CASSLGGAGTEAFF.

V usage is TRBV7-9 and J usage is TRBJ1-1, with D possibly matching TRBD1 (6 bases). The CDR3 covers 18 residues. V gave up 5 bases and J gave up 2 bases, with 24 bases separating them. The germline V gene has CDR1 SEHNR and CDR2 FQNEAQ (reference sequence). CDR3 sequence: CASSPSRAGVGSNTEAFF. The CDR3 coding sequence is TGTGCCAGCAGCCCTAGTCGGGCAGGGGTGGGGTCTAACACTGAAGCTTTCTTT.

The DNA for the CDR3 is TGTGCCAGCAGCGTGAGCCGGGACTATGGCTACACCTTC. As protein: CASSVSRDYGYTF. The V gene is TRBV11-1, the J gene TRBJ1-2; D is undetermined. CDR1 is SGHAT, CDR2 FQDESV, per germline (reference sequence). The CDR3 sequence is 13 residues long. Trimming cost V 5 bases and J 3 bases, with 10 bases left between them.

The chain has TRBV5-4 and TRBJ2-5; the D gene is possibly TRBD2 (6 bases). This CDR3 spans 13 amino acids. Germline V gene data show CDR1 as SGHNT and CDR2 as YYREEE (reference sequence). V was cut by 5 bases and J by 0 bases, with 8 bases left in between. The CDR3 region is CASRKRDQETQYF. Here the CDR3 DNA reads TGTGCCAGCAGAAAGCGGGACCAAGAGACCCAGTACTTC.

In its sample, this clone was seen once. This rearrangement joins TRBV5-1 to TRBJ1-1; 10 bases match TRBD1. This CDR3 is built from 15 residues. Germline assignment: CDR1 SGHRS and CDR2 YFSETQ. The ends lost 3 bases at V and 0 bases at J; junction bases unmatched: 2. The CDR3 DNA follows: TGCGCCAGCAGCTCGGGGACAGGGGTGAACACTGAAGCTTTCTTT. It yields the protein CASSSGTGVNTEAFF.